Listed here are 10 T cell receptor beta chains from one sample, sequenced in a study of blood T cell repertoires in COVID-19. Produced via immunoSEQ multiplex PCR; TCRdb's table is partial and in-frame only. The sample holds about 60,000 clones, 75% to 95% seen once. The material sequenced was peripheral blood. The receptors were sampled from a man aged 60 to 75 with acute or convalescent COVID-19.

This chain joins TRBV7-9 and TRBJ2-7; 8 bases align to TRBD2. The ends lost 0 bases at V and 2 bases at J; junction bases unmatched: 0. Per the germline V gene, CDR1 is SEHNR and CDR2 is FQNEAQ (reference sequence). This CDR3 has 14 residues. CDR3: CASSLAGLAYEQYF. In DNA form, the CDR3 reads TGTGCCAGCAGCTTAGCGGGACTAGCCTACGAGCAGTACTTC. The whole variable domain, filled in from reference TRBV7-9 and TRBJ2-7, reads DTGVSQNPRHKITKRGQNVTFRCDPISEHNRLYWYRQTLGQGPEFLTYFQNEAQLEKSRLLSDRFSAERPKGSFSTLEIQRTEQGDSAMYLCASSLAGLAYEQYFGPGTRLTVT.

The CDR3 here is CASSKRIPGVGNEQFF. CDR3 coding DNA: TGTGCCAGCAGCAAACGAATTCCGGGAGTGGGCAATGAGCAGTTCTTC. V usage is TRBV21-1 and J usage is TRBJ2-1; TRBD2 is the table's D call and was not checked against the DNA. TRBV21-1 is labeled a pseudogene. The CDR3 has 16 residues.

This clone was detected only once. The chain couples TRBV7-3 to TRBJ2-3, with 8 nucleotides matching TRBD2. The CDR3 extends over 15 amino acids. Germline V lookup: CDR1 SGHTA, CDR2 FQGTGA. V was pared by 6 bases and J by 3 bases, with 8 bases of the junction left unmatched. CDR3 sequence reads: CASRSSGSKTDTQYF. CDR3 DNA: TGTGCCAGCAGGTCAAGCGGGAGTAAAACAGATACGCAGTATTTT.

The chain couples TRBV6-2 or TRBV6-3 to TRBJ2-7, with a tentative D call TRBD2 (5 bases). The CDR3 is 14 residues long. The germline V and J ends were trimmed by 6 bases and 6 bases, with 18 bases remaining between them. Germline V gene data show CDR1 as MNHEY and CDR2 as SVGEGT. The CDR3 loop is CASSHSAPRSEQYF. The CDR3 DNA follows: TGTGCCAGCAGCCATAGCGCGCCCCGCTCCGAGCAGTACTTC.

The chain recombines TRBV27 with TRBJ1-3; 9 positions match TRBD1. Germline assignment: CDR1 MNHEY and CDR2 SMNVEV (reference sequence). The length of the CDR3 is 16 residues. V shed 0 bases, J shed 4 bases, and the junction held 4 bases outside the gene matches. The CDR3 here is CASSLSAGTGGNTIYF. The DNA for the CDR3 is TGTGCCAGCAGTTTATCGGCCGGGACAGGGGGAAACACCATATATTTT.

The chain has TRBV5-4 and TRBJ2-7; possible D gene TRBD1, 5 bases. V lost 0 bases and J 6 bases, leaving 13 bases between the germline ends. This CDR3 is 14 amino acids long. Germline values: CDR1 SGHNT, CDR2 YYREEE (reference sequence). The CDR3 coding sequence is TGTGCCAGCAGCTTGGATCTTAGGGGTGGCGAGCAGTACTTC. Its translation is CASSLDLRGGEQYF.

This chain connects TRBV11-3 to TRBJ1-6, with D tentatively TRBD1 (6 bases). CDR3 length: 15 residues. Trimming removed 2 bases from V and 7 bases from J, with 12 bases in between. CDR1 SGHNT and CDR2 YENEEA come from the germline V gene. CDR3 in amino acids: CASSLSRTENSPLHF. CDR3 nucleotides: TGTGCCAGCAGCTTAAGCCGGACAGAGAATTCACCCCTCCACTTT.

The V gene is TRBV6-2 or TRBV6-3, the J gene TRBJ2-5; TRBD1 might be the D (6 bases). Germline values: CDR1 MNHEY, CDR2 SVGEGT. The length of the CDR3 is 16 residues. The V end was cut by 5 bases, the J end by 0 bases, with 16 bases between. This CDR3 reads CASSPIRGSYQETQYF. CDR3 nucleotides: TGTGCCAGCAGTCCGATCAGGGGCTCGTACCAAGAGACCCAGTACTTC.

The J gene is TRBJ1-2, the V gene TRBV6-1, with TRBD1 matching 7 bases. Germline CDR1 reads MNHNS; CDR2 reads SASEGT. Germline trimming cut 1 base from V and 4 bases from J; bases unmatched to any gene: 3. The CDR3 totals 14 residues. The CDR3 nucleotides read TGTGCCAGCAGTGAAGGAGGGGGCGGCTATGGCTACACCTTC. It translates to CASSEGGGGYGYTF.

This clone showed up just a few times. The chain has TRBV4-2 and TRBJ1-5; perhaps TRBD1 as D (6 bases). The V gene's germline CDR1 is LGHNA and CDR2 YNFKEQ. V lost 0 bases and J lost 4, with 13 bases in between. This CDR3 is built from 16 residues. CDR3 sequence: CASSQDEQGRNQPQHF. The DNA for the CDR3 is TGTGCCAGCAGCCAAGATGAGCAGGGGCGGAATCAGCCCCAGCATTTT.